These T cell receptor beta chains were read from a single sample in a study of T cell responses to AZD1222 COVID-19 vaccine. Libraries were prepared by immunoSEQ multiplex PCR; TCRdb keeps only in-frame clonotypes and omits some of them. The data contain about 120,000 clones, roughly 84% of them singletons. The source was peripheral blood, collected 28 days after the second AZD1222 dose. All receptors come from an adult who received the AZD1222 COVID-19 vaccine. The CDR3 runs from the conserved cysteine through the conserved F or W. The order of the fields is CDR3 DNA, CDR3 protein, V gene, J gene, D gene, clone size. D genes are given only for firm matches. Clone size appears in some rows only: once, few, many, or a class for an expanded clone.

DNA: TGTGCCAGCAGTTATACTCGGTCAGGGAACACTGAAGCTTTCTTT; CDR3: CASSYTRSGNTEAFF; V: TRBV6-5; J: TRBJ1-1; D: -; size: -
DNA: TGTGCCAGCAGTGACCAAGGGTCGAGGAGCACTGAAGCTTTCTTT; CDR3: CASSDQGSRSTEAFF; V: TRBV2; J: TRBJ1-1; D: -; size: -
DNA: TGTGCCACCAGCCCATGGGAGGGGGCGAACACCGGGGAGCTGTTTTTT; CDR3: CATSPWEGANTGELFF; V: TRBV15; J: TRBJ2-2; D: -; size: few
DNA: TGTGCCAGCAGCTTAGATCGGACAACAGGGGGCGGTAAAGAAAAACTGTTTTTT; CDR3: CASSLDRTTGGGKEKLFF; V: TRBV11-3; J: TRBJ1-4; D: TRBD1; size: -
DNA: TGTGCCAGCAGCCTGGACAGGGCAAACACTGAAGCTTTCTTT; CDR3: CASSLDRANTEAFF; V: TRBV5-4; J: TRBJ1-1; D: TRBD1; size: -
DNA: TGTGCCAGCAGTTACTCGATCTCTAGGCAAGAGACCCAGTACTTC; CDR3: CASSYSISRQETQYF; V: TRBV6-5; J: TRBJ2-5; D: -; size: -
DNA: TGTGCCAGCAGTTACTCGATCGGCAGGGGCTGGTTCACCATATATTTT; CDR3: CASSYSIGRGWFTIYF; V: TRBV6-6; J: TRBJ1-3; D: -; size: -
DNA: TGTGCCAGCAGCGCGAACGGTCCACAGAACACCGGGGAGCTGTTTTTT; CDR3: CASSANGPQNTGELFF; V: TRBV7-9; J: TRBJ2-2; D: -; size: -
DNA: TGTGCCAGCAGAAGTCATTACAGGAACACTGAAGCTTTCTTT; CDR3: CASRSHYRNTEAFF; V: TRBV28; J: TRBJ1-1; D: -; size: -
DNA: TGTGCCAGCAGCTTCGGACAGGGCGTACCGGGCTATGGCTACACCTTC; CDR3: CASSFGQGVPGYGYTF; V: TRBV5-6; J: TRBJ1-2; D: TRBD1; size: -
DNA: TGTGCCAGCAGCAAAAGGATCCTGCCCCACACTGAAGCTTTCTTT; CDR3: CASSKRILPHTEAFF; V: TRBV21-1; J: TRBJ1-1; D: -; size: -
DNA: TGTGCCATCAGTGACCCGGACAGGGGGGGAGGCTACACCTTC; CDR3: CAISDPDRGGGYTF; V: TRBV10-3; J: TRBJ1-2; D: TRBD1; size: -
DNA: TGCGCCAGCAGTCCCCCCGAAAACAGTCGGCGCTACACCTTC; CDR3: CASSPPENSRRYTF; V: TRBV23-1; J: TRBJ1-2; D: -; size: -
DNA: TGTGCCAGCAGTGAAGCGGACATTCCCTACGAGCAGTACTTC; CDR3: CASSEADIPYEQYF; V: TRBV2; J: TRBJ2-7; D: -; size: once
DNA: TGTGCCAGCAGCTTCCAGGGGGTCACTGAAGCTTTCTTT; CDR3: CASSFQGVTEAFF; V: TRBV7-3; J: TRBJ1-1; D: TRBD1; size: -
DNA: TGTGCCAGCAGCTTACGGAGTAACACAGATACGCAGTATTTT; CDR3: CASSLRSNTDTQYF; V: TRBV7-6; J: TRBJ2-3; D: -; size: -
DNA: TGTGCCAGCAGTTTTCCCCTGAGGTATGGCTACACCTTC; CDR3: CASSFPLRYGYTF; V: TRBV28; J: TRBJ1-2; D: -; size: -
DNA: TGCAGCGTTGAAGGTGGTGGCGCCGAGCAGTACTTC; CDR3: CSVEGGGAEQYF; V: TRBV29-1; J: TRBJ2-7; D: -; size: -
DNA: TGTGCCAGCAGCGTAGCAGGACAGGGGGATCAGCCCCAGCATTTT; CDR3: CASSVAGQGDQPQHF; V: TRBV9; J: TRBJ1-5; D: TRBD1; size: -
DNA: TGCGCCAGCAGCTTCCGGCCAAATTCACCCCTCCACTTT; CDR3: CASSFRPNSPLHF; V: TRBV5-1; J: TRBJ1-6; D: -; size: -
DNA: TGTGCCAGCAGTTGGGAGACTAGCGGTTACGAGCAGTACTTC; CDR3: CASSWETSGYEQYF; V: TRBV6-6; J: TRBJ2-7; D: TRBD2; size: few
DNA: TGTGCCAGCAGCCATGCCTGGGAGAACACCGGGGAGCTGTTTTTT; CDR3: CASSHAWENTGELFF; V: TRBV14; J: TRBJ2-2; D: -; size: -
DNA: TGTGCCAGCAGTTACTCGAGGTGGGATAAGTCAAAACTGTTTTTT; CDR3: CASSYSRWDKSKLFF; V: TRBV6-5; J: TRBJ1-4; D: -; size: -
DNA: TGTGCCAGCAGCGTGGACAGGGGGTACGAAAAACTGTTTTTT; CDR3: CASSVDRGYEKLFF; V: TRBV9; J: TRBJ1-4; D: TRBD1; size: -
DNA: TGTGCCAGCGTCCTTGGGGGCTCTGGAAACACCATATATTTT; CDR3: CASVLGGSGNTIYF; V: TRBV7-2; J: TRBJ1-3; D: -; size: -
DNA: TGCGCCAGCAGCTTGGCGTCCGACTCGGATACGCAGTATTTT; CDR3: CASSLASDSDTQYF; V: TRBV5-1; J: TRBJ2-3; D: -; size: -
DNA: TGTGCCTGGAGTGGACAGGGGGATGTTCAGCCCCAGCATTTT; CDR3: CAWSGQGDVQPQHF; V: TRBV30; J: TRBJ1-5; D: TRBD1; size: many
DNA: TGTGCCAGCAGCGTGGAGGGTGTCGGAAACACCATATATTTT; CDR3: CASSVEGVGNTIYF; V: TRBV9; J: TRBJ1-3; D: -; size: once
DNA: TGTGCCAGCAGTTACTCTCACGCCGAGAGTAATTCACCCCTCCACTTT; CDR3: CASSYSHAESNSPLHF; V: TRBV6-2/TRBV6-3; J: TRBJ1-6; D: -; size: -
DNA: TGCGCCAGCAGTGAGTCGATCGGGGACTTTGAAGCTTTCTTT; CDR3: CASSESIGDFEAFF; V: TRBV10-2; J: TRBJ1-1; D: -; size: few
DNA: TGTGCCAGTAGTTACAGCTTGGGGAATCAGCCCCAGCATTTT; CDR3: CASSYSLGNQPQHF; V: TRBV19; J: TRBJ1-5; D: -; size: -
DNA: TGTGCCAGCACCCCGGGGCCGATGGATGAGCAGTTCTTC; CDR3: CASTPGPMDEQFF; V: TRBV12-3/TRBV12-4; J: TRBJ2-1; D: -; size: few
DNA: TGTGCCAGCTCACCATTACAGGGAGATACGCAGTATTTT; CDR3: CASSPLQGDTQYF; V: TRBV18; J: TRBJ2-3; D: -; size: -
DNA: TGTGCCAGCAGCTTGGGGGGCCTCTATGGCTACACCTTC; CDR3: CASSLGGLYGYTF; V: TRBV5-6; J: TRBJ1-2; D: -; size: -
DNA: TGTGCCAGCAGTTCCCGATTCACTGAAGCTTTCTTT; CDR3: CASSSRFTEAFF; V: TRBV12-3/TRBV12-4; J: TRBJ1-1; D: -; size: -
DNA: TGTGCCATCAGACCCACAGGGGACGCGGGCACTGAAGCTTTCTTT; CDR3: CAIRPTGDAGTEAFF; V: TRBV10-3; J: TRBJ1-1; D: TRBD1; size: -
DNA: TGTGCCAGTAGTATTGAAGGGGGAGGCACAGATACGCAGTATTTT; CDR3: CASSIEGGGTDTQYF; V: TRBV19; J: TRBJ2-3; D: -; size: -
DNA: TGTGCCAGCAGCTTACTGGGGGATAGGCGGGCCCACGTTGGCTACACCTTC; CDR3: CASSLLGDRRAHVGYTF; V: TRBV7-9; J: TRBJ1-2; D: -; size: -
DNA: TGCAGCGTTGTAGGCGGAAAAGAGACCCAGTACTTC; CDR3: CSVVGGKETQYF; V: TRBV29-1; J: TRBJ2-5; D: -; size: -
DNA: TGTGCCAGTAGTATCTCCGGGGGTTCCTATAATTCACCCCTCCACTTT; CDR3: CASSISGGSYNSPLHF; V: TRBV19; J: TRBJ1-6; D: -; size: few
DNA: TGCGCCAGCAGCTTGGTTTCGGGGGGCGCGAGGAATGGCTACACCTTC; CDR3: CASSLVSGGARNGYTF; V: TRBV5-1; J: TRBJ1-2; D: -; size: -
DNA: TGTGCCAGCAGCAAGGACAGGAATTCCTACGAGCAGTACTTC; CDR3: CASSKDRNSYEQYF; V: TRBV6-2/TRBV6-3; J: TRBJ2-7; D: TRBD1; size: -
DNA: TGTGCCAGCAGCTTAGAGGTCGGGACAGGGCTCAATGAGCAGTTCTTC; CDR3: CASSLEVGTGLNEQFF; V: TRBV9; J: TRBJ2-1; D: TRBD1; size: -
DNA: TGTGCCAGCAGCTTAAGCCAGGGGCCCTTTGGCTACACCTTC; CDR3: CASSLSQGPFGYTF; V: TRBV5-5; J: TRBJ1-2; D: -; size: -
DNA: TGTGCCGCCTCGAGCTCCTACAATGAGCAGTTCTTC; CDR3: CAASSSYNEQFF; V: TRBV19; J: TRBJ2-1; D: -; size: -
DNA: TGTGCCAGCAGTGAAATCACGTCCCAAGGACGCAATCAGCCCCAGCATTTT; CDR3: CASSEITSQGRNQPQHF; V: TRBV6-1; J: TRBJ1-5; D: -; size: -